What follows are 7 T cell receptor beta chains derived from one specimen sequenced in a study of T cells in Graves' hyperthyroidism and ophthalmopathy. The source material, RNA transcripts, was used to amplify TCR beta CDR3 regions. The primer set for the first-round RT-PCR of the TCR CDR3 was HTBI. In TCRdb, the multiplex PCR reads were re-called with MiXCR into one record per CDR3 protein. The data hold a few hundred thousand distinct CDR3 sequences, with approximately 44% observed a single time. The sample was peripheral blood or thyroid tissue (not recorded which). Every receptor here comes from a woman aged 18-29 years with Graves' hyperthyroidism.

The table lists this clonotype with many counts. This chain joins TRBV12-3 or TRBV12-4 and TRBJ2-6, with no clear D. CDR3 size: 17 residues. V was cut by 7 bases and J by 1 base, with 17 bases left in between. As DNA, the CDR3 is TGTGCCAGCAATCTCCCCTCCGGCACTTCTGGGGCCAACGTCCTGACTTTC. This translates into CASNLPSGTSGANVLTF.

The gene calls are TRBV20-1 and TRBJ1-2; 11 nucleotides agree with TRBD1. The V and J ends lost 5 bases and 7 bases, in that order; junction bases with no gene match: 9. The CDR3 contains 14 residues. Germline V gene lookup returns CDR1 DFQATT and CDR2 SNEGSKA (reference sequence). The DNA of the CDR3 is TGCAGTGCTCGATCCGTCGGACAGGGGGCTGGCTACACCTTC. Protein: CSARSVGQGAGYTF.

As to this clonotype: A much larger clonotype is one base distant, so this may be a read error. As DNA, the CDR3 is TGTGCCAGCAGTAACCCAACTGGCGGGAGGGAGACCCAGTACTTC. Its protein is CASSNPTGGRETQYF. V is TRBV12-3 or TRBV12-4 and J is TRBJ2-5; 8 nucleotides agree with TRBD2. The CDR3 totals 15 residues. With 5 bases clipped from V and 5 bases from J, the junction kept 10 bases outside the gene matches.

V and J are TRBV15 and TRBJ1-6, with D unresolved. Germline values: CDR1 LNHNV, CDR2 YYDKDF (reference sequence). Trimming stripped 0 bases from V and 7 bases from J, with 7 bases between. The CDR3 has 14 amino acids. The CDR3 here is CATSREGVNSPLHF. DNA for the CDR3: TGTGCCACCAGCAGAGAGGGAGTGAATTCACCCCTCCACTTT. Filled out from reference TRBV15 and TRBJ1-6, the complete variable domain reads DAMVIQNPRYQVTQFGKPVTLSCSQTLNHNVMYWYQQKSSQAPKLLFHYYDKDFNNEADTPDNFQSRRPNTSFCFLDIRSPGLGDTAMYLCATSREGVNSPLHFGNGTRLTVT.

The CDR3 spells CASSDPPTGTEAFF. The CDR3, as DNA: TGTGCCAGCAGTGACCCCCCGACAGGGACTGAAGCTTTCTTT. The chain recombines TRBV2 with TRBJ1-1; 7 positions agree with TRBD1. The CDR3 length is 14 residues. Germline V gene sequence: CDR1 SNHLY, CDR2 FYNNEI. V lost 3 bases to trimming and J lost 5 bases; unmatched junction nucleotides: 6.

Remarks on this clonotype: One end of the junction does not line up with germline, which may come from a read error. This rearrangement joins TRBV15 to TRBJ1-5; D remains unclear. The V gene's germline CDR1 is LNHNV and CDR2 YYDKDF (reference sequence). This CDR3 has 13 residues. The DNA of the CDR3 is TGTGCCACCAGGAGAGTAAGCAGTCAGCCCCAGCATTTT. It is translated as CATRRVSSQPQHF.

Note on this clonotype: With a much larger clone just one base away, this may be a read error. J is TRBJ2-7 and V is TRBV9, with TRBD2 matching over 11 bases. Germline V gene sequence: CDR1 SGDLS, CDR2 YYNGEE. CDR3 length equals 15 residues. V was clipped by 0 bases and J by 7 bases; unmatched bases: 6. The CDR3 coding sequence is TGTGCCAGCAGCGTAGACCTAGCGGGAGGAACTGAGCAGTACTTC. The encoded protein is CASSVDLAGGTEQYF.